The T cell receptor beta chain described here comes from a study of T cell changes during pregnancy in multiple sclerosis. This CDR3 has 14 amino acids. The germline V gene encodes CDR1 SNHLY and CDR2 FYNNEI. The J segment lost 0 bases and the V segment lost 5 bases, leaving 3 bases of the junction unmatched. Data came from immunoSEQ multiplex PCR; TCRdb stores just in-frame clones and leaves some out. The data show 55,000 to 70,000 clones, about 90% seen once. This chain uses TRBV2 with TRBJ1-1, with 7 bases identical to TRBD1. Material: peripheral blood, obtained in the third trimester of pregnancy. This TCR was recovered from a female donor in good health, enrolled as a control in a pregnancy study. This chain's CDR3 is CASSSDRLNTEAFF. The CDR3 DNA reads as TGTGCCAGCAGTTCGGACAGGCTGAACACTGAAGCTTTCTTT.